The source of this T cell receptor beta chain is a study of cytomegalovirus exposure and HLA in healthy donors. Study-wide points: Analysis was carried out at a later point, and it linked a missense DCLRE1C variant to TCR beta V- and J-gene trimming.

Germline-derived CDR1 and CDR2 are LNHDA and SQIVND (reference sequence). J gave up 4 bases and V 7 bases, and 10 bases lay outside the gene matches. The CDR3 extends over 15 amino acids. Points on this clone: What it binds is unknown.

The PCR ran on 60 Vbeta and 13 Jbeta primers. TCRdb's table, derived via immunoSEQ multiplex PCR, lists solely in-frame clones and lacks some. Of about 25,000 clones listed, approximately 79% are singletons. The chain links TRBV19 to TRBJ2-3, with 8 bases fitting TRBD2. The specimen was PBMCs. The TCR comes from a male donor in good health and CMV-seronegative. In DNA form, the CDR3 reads TGTGCCAGTAAGCGGGGGCGGGAGGCCGCAGATACGCAGTATTTT. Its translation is CASKRGREAADTQYF. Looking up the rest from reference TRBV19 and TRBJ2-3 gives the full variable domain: DGGITQSPKYLFRKEGQNVTLSCEQNLNHDAMYWYRQDPGQGLRLIYYSQIVNDFQKGDIAEGYSVSREKKESFPLTVTSAQKNPTAFYLCASKRGREAADTQYFGPGTRLTVL.